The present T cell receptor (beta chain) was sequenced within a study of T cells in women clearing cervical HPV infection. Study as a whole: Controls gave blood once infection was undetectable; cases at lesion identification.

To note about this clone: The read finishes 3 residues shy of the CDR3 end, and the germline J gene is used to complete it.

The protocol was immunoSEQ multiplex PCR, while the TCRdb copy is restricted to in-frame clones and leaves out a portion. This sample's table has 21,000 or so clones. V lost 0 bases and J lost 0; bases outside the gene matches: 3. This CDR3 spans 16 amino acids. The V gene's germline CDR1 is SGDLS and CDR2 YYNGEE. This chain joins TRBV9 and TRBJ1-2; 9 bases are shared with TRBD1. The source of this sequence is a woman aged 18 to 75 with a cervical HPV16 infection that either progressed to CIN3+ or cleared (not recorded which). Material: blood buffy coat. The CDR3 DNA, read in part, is TGTGCCAGCAGCGTAGCTCGGGACAGGGCTAACTATGGC. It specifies CASSVARDRANYG. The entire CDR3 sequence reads CASSVARDRANYGYTF.